Following are 19 T cell receptor beta chains from one sample sequenced in a study of lymphopenia after photon versus proton radiotherapy. Generated by immunoSEQ multiplex PCR, the TCRdb table keeps only in-frame clones and is missing some. This table has under 30,000 clones, roughly 90% appearing once. The sample consisted of peripheral blood, taken from a patient treated with photon-based radiotherapy. The receptors originated from a woman aged 50 to 60 with cholangiocarcinoma.

The chain links TRBV13 to TRBJ2-3; TRBD2 aligns across 9 bases. The length of the CDR3 is 24 residues. V lost 4 bases, J lost 2 bases, and 31 bases stayed unmatched. Per germline, CDR1 PRHDT and CDR2 FYEKMQ (reference sequence). The CDR3 coding sequence is TGTGCCAGCAGCTCGTTTTTTCTATCTTTAGCCCCACTTTTAGCGGGGGCTTACACAGATACGCAGTATTTT. The encoded protein is CASSSFFLSLAPLLAGAYTDTQYF.

V is TRBV7-9 and J is TRBJ1-3, with D perhaps TRBD1 (6 bases). V lost 5 bases and J lost 0, with 11 bases in between. The CDR3 has 15 amino acids. Germline values: CDR1 SEHNR, CDR2 FQNEAQ (reference sequence). The CDR3 sequence is CASSPRGHSGNTIYF. CDR3 DNA sequence: TGTGCCAGCAGCCCCCGGGGGCACTCTGGAAACACCATATATTTT.

This clone has a handful of counts. The rearrangement joins TRBV29-1 to TRBJ1-3; no reliable D call. With 7 bases removed from V and 0 bases from J, the gap between germline ends came to 10 bases. CDR1 SQVTM and CDR2 ANQGSEA come from the germline V gene. The CDR3 has 13 residues. CDR3 sequence: CSGAGNSGNTIYF. CDR3 nucleotide sequence: TGCAGCGGTGCAGGTAACTCTGGAAACACCATATATTTT.

The chain is built from TRBV29-1 and TRBJ1-4, with D possibly matching TRBD1 (5 bases). This CDR3 has 13 amino acids. With 7 bases removed from V and 4 bases from J, the gap between germline ends came to 13 bases. CDR1 and CDR2 (germline): SQVTM, ANQGSEA. CDR3 sequence: CSASGGGNEKLFF. CDR3 DNA: TGCAGCGCCTCGGGGGGAGGTAATGAAAAACTGTTTTTT. The whole variable domain, remainder taken from reference TRBV29-1 and TRBJ1-4, is SAVISQKPSRDICQRGTSLTIQCQVDSQVTMMFWYRQQPGQSLTLIATANQGSEATYESGFVIDKFPISRPNLTFSTLTVSNMSPEDSSIYLCSASGGGNEKLFFGSGTQLSVL.

The chain recombines TRBV4-3 with TRBJ1-2; D is perhaps TRBD1 (6 bases). The germline V and J ends were trimmed by 2 bases and 8 bases, with 15 bases remaining between them. This CDR3 contains 14 residues. The V gene's germline CDR1 is LGHNA and CDR2 YSLEER. The CDR3 sequence is CASSQSTGTRGYTF. As DNA, the CDR3 is TGCGCCAGCAGCCAAAGTACAGGGACCAGGGGCTACACCTTC.

The chain couples TRBV7-2 to TRBJ2-1; a possible D gene is TRBD2 (5 bases). The CDR3 covers 14 residues. Germline assignment: CDR1 SGHTA and CDR2 FQGNSA. V was pared by 2 bases and J by 4 bases, with 9 bases between. The CDR3 DNA follows: TGTGCCAGCAGCTTACCGGGATCATACAATGAGCAGTTCTTC. Translation: CASSLPGSYNEQFF.

The chain uses TRBV9 and TRBJ1-3; TRBD1 aligns across 8 bases. Germline trimming cut 4 bases from V and 4 bases from J; bases unmatched to any gene: 7. The CDR3 is 15 amino acids. Per the germline V gene, CDR1 is SGDLS and CDR2 is YYNGEE. The CDR3 loop is CASSPRTGTGNTIYF. Written as DNA, the CDR3 is TGTGCCAGCAGCCCCCGGACAGGGACCGGAAACACCATATATTTT.

The chain uses TRBV19 and TRBJ1-2; 10 bases match TRBD1. This CDR3 spans 15 amino acids. With 4 bases clipped from V and 5 bases from J, the junction kept 7 bases outside the gene matches. Germline V gene sequence: CDR1 LNHDA, CDR2 SQIVND (reference sequence). The CDR3: CASSTTGGTEYGYTF. The CDR3 DNA is TGTGCCAGTAGTACGACAGGGGGCACAGAGTATGGCTACACCTTC. Supplemented by reference TRBV19 and TRBJ1-2, the full variable domain reads DGGITQSPKYLFRKEGQNVTLSCEQNLNHDAMYWYRQDPGQGLRLIYYSQIVNDFQKGDIAEGYSVSREKKESFPLTVTSAQKNPTAFYLCASSTTGGTEYGYTFGSGTRLTVV.

This clone was detected only a few times. The chain links TRBV7-9 to TRBJ1-3; D gene unclear. Germline CDR1 is SEHNR and CDR2 is FQNEAQ (reference sequence). V gave up 5 bases and J gave up 0 bases, with 14 bases separating them. This CDR3 has 16 amino acids. CDR3 sequence: CASSPAGPRSGNTIYF. The CDR3 DNA sequence: TGTGCCAGCAGCCCAGCAGGCCCTCGCTCTGGAAACACCATATATTTT.

The J gene is TRBJ2-2, the V gene TRBV18; the match to TRBD2 covers 8 bases. The CDR3 is 17 amino acids. Unmatched junction bases numbered 10, after V lost 3 bases and J lost 4 bases. In germline, CDR1 is KGHSH, CDR2 LQKENI. CDR3 in DNA: TGTGCCAGCTCACCTACCCGAGATAGCGGGGCCACCGGGGAGCTGTTTTTT. This sequence encodes CASSPTRDSGATGELFF.

V is TRBV27 and J is TRBJ1-1, with D possibly matching TRBD1 (6 bases). V was cut by 3 bases and J by 1 base, with 6 bases left in between. Germline-derived CDR1 and CDR2 are MNHEY and SMNVEV (reference sequence). The CDR3 contains 13 residues. CDR3 residues: CASSLDRNTEAFF. The CDR3 DNA sequence: TGTGCCAGCAGTTTGGACAGGAACACTGAAGCTTTCTTT.

This rearrangement joins TRBV6-5 to TRBJ2-1; TRBD2 agrees at 8 bases. J gave up 6 bases and V 6 bases, and 10 bases lay outside the gene matches. Germline values: CDR1 MNHEY, CDR2 SVGAGI. CDR3 length: 15 residues. The CDR3 protein is CASSRKAGAINEQFF. CDR3 in DNA: TGTGCCAGCAGCCGAAAAGCGGGGGCGATCAATGAGCAGTTCTTC.

The chain is built from TRBV6-6 and TRBJ1-5, with a weak D call TRBD1 (5 bases). V lost 6 bases to trimming and J lost 7 bases, with 16 bases between them. This CDR3 contains 14 residues. Germline lookup yields CDR1 MNHNY and CDR2 SVGAGI (reference sequence). The CDR3, as DNA: TGTGCCAGCAGGGTCCGGGAGGGGCCCCAGCCCCAGCATTTT. It codes for CASRVREGPQPQHF.

The chain employs TRBV6-6 and TRBJ2-7, with 10 positions matching TRBD1. This CDR3 has 16 residues. Germline CDR1 MNHNY, CDR2 SVGAGI (reference sequence). The V segment lost 3 bases and the J segment 2 bases; nucleotides outside the gene matches: 7. The CDR3 region has the DNA TGTGCCAGCAGTTATTACGGGACAGGGGCCGCCTACGAGCAGTACTTC. Translating it yields CASSYYGTGAAYEQYF.

This chain links TRBV5-6 with TRBJ2-3; 10 bases map to TRBD2. From germline, CDR1 is SGHDT and CDR2 YYEEEE. CDR3 length: 18 residues. The J segment lost 1 base and the V segment lost 0 bases, leaving 8 bases of the junction unmatched. The CDR3 DNA reads TGTGCCAGCAGCTTGGCCCGGGCGAGCGGGGGGGGCACAGATACGCAGTATTTT. Its protein product is CASSLARASGGGTDTQYF.

The chain has TRBV2 and TRBJ2-7; the match to TRBD2 covers 8 bases. The junction had 4 bases not matched to a gene; V was cut back by 5 bases and J by 4 bases. The CDR3 runs 13 residues. Germline V gene data show CDR1 as SNHLY and CDR2 as FYNNEI. CDR3 amino acids: CASSSGGPYEQYF. As DNA, the CDR3 is TGTGCCAGCAGTAGCGGGGGACCGTACGAGCAGTACTTC.

The rearrangement links TRBV5-1 to TRBJ2-1, with D possibly called TRBD1 or TRBD2 (5 bases each). V was pared by 1 base and J by 6 bases, with 14 bases between. CDR3 size: 15 residues. CDR1 is SGHRS, CDR2 YFSETQ, per germline. Here the CDR3 DNA reads TGCGCCAGCAGCTTGCCTCAGGGACCGCCCAATGAGCAGTTCTTC. Amino acid sequence: CASSLPQGPPNEQFF.

The chain combines TRBV7-2 with TRBJ1-2, with 7 bases lining up with TRBD1. The germline gives CDR1 SGHTA, CDR2 FQGNSA. The junction had 11 bases not matched to a gene; V was cut back by 4 bases and J by 6 bases. This CDR3 is built from 15 residues. This chain's CDR3 is CASSSPTGDIHGYTF. The CDR3 nucleotides are TGTGCCAGCAGCTCCCCCACAGGGGACATTCATGGCTACACCTTC.

V and J are TRBV7-9 and TRBJ1-1; TRBD1 matches 7 bases. The CDR3 has 15 amino acids. Germline CDR1 is SEHNR and CDR2 is FQNEAQ (reference sequence). J lost 10 bases, V lost 6 bases, and 17 bases had no gene match. The CDR3 reads CASRHRDSTEAGAFF. In DNA form, the CDR3 reads TGTGCCAGCAGGCATCGGGACAGTACGGAGGCCGGAGCTTTCTTT. The full variable domain, rest sourced from reference TRBV7-9 and TRBJ1-1, is DTGVSQNPRHKITKRGQNVTFRCDPISEHNRLYWYRQTLGQGPEFLTYFQNEAQLEKSRLLSDRFSAERPKGSFSTLEIQRTEQGDSAMYLCASRHRDSTEAGAFFGQGTRLTVV.